This TCR beta chain was identified during a study of T cell responses to AZD1222 COVID-19 vaccine. The CDR3 is 14 residues long. The V end was cut by 5 bases, the J end by 8 bases, with 18 bases between. The germline gives CDR1 SGHTA, CDR2 FQGNSA. TCRdb keeps only in-frame clones here, not all; method: immunoSEQ multiplex PCR. The table includes some 140,000 clones, 80% to 95% detected once. The sequencing used peripheral blood, collected on day 0 of AZD1222 vaccination. This clonotype was sampled from an adult in good health. The genes are TRBV7-2 and TRBJ1-1; D not resolved. CDR3 amino acids: CASSPTPTRWEAFF. The DNA of the CDR3 is TGTGCCAGCAGCCCTACCCCGACGAGGTGGGAAGCTTTCTTT.